A single sample is the source of the 28 T cell receptor beta chains below, sequenced in a study of blood T cell repertoires in COVID-19. Assay used: immunoSEQ multiplex PCR; TCRdb lists only in-frame clones, some missing. The data contain 95,000 to 100,000 clones, around 79% of them singletons. The sample consisted of peripheral blood. The receptors derive from a woman aged 80 or older with active or convalescent COVID-19.

This clone has a single count. Other DNA variants within this sample encode the same CDR3. The rearrangement links TRBV29-1 to TRBJ2-5, with D possibly matching TRBD1 (6 bases). Looked up from germline, CDR1 is SQVTM and CDR2 is ANQGSEA. Between the trimmed V and J ends, which lost 4 bases and 2 bases, there was a span of 8 bases. The CDR3 loop spans 12 amino acids. As DNA, the CDR3 is TGCAGCGTTGGGACAGCTCAAGAGACCCAGTACTTC. Its translation: CSVGTAQETQYF.

The gene calls are TRBV19 and TRBJ1-4; unclear D gene. The CDR3 covers 15 residues. Germline CDR1 LNHDA, CDR2 SQIVND (reference sequence). Trimming cost V 5 bases and J 8 bases, with 18 bases left between them. The CDR3: CASSPPGAAGEKLFF. The CDR3 region has the DNA TGTGCCAGTAGTCCCCCGGGAGCGGCTGGAGAAAAACTGTTTTTT.

This chain links TRBV7-2 with TRBJ2-1, with TRBD2 identical over 10 bases. With V trimmed by 5 bases and J by 7 bases, 8 bases remained unmatched. The CDR3 consists of 15 residues. Per germline, CDR1 SGHTA and CDR2 FQGNSA. For the CDR3, the DNA is TGTGCCAGCAGCCCCGAGACTAGCGGGCCGAATGAGCAGTTCTTC. Translated, it gives CASSPETSGPNEQFF.

J is TRBJ2-2 and V is TRBV19, with TRBD1 identical over 8 bases. Germline V CDR1 and CDR2: LNHDA, SQIVND (reference sequence). The V gene end was trimmed by 9 bases and the J gene end by 4 bases; junction bases not matched to a gene: 13. This CDR3 has 16 residues. The CDR3 DNA reads TGTGCCAGCAGGGAACAGGGGGGTCAGGCCACCGGGGAGCTGTTTTTT. This codes for CASREQGGQATGELFF. Variable domain in full (rest from reference TRBV19 and TRBJ2-2): DGGITQSPKYLFRKEGQNVTLSCEQNLNHDAMYWYRQDPGQGLRLIYYSQIVNDFQKGDIAEGYSVSREKKESFPLTVTSAQKNPTAFYLCASREQGGQATGELFFGEGSRLTVL.

This chain connects TRBV7-3 to TRBJ2-5, with D perhaps matching TRBD2 (7 bases). Germline values: CDR1 SGHTA, CDR2 FQGTGA. V lost 8 bases and J 7 bases, leaving 14 bases between the germline ends. The CDR3 covers 12 residues. The CDR3 DNA reads as TGTGCCAGCTCGAACAGGGAGGGGACCCAGTACTTC. Translation gives CASSNREGTQYF.

The J gene is TRBJ1-1, the V gene TRBV11-1; D is possibly TRBD1 (6 bases). CDR1 SGHAT and CDR2 FQDESV come from the germline V gene (reference sequence). The CDR3 length is 16 residues. V gave up 1 base and J gave up 3 bases, with 15 bases separating them. For the CDR3, the DNA is TGTGCCAGCAGCTTAGTGGGGGCGGTGGGGGACACTGAAGCTTTCTTT. Its protein is CASSLVGAVGDTEAFF.

The J gene is TRBJ2-2, the V gene TRBV6-5; 9 bases align to TRBD1. After removal of 10 bases from V and 6 bases from J, the junction contained 12 bases not matched to a gene. The CDR3 length is 15 residues. CDR1 is MNHEY and CDR2 is SVGAGI in the germline V gene. The DNA of the CDR3 is TGTGCCACCCGATGGAGAGACAGGGGGGCCGGGGAGCTGTTTTTT. It encodes CATRWRDRGAGELFF.

The CDR3 coding sequence is TGTGCCAGCAGCCGTAGTTGGGGGGAGTGGATGAATGAGCAGTTCTTC. It yields the protein CASSRSWGEWMNEQFF. This rearrangement joins TRBV9 to TRBJ2-1; TRBD2 is a possible D gene (6 bases). Trimming pared 4 bases from V and 7 bases from J, leaving 21 bases between. The length of the CDR3 is 16 residues. CDR1 and CDR2 (germline): SGDLS, YYNGEE.

V gene TRBV7-2 combines with J gene TRBJ2-5; 10 bases are shared with TRBD2. V lost 5 bases, J lost 5 bases, and 8 bases stayed unmatched. CDR1 is SGHTA, CDR2 FQGNSA, per germline. There are 15 residues in the CDR3. The CDR3: CASSRASGSAETQYF. The CDR3 DNA follows: TGTGCCAGCAGCCGTGCTAGCGGGAGTGCCGAGACCCAGTACTTC. Full variable domain (missing parts from reference TRBV7-2 and TRBJ2-5): GAGVSQSPSNKVTEKGKDVELRCDPISGHTALYWYRQSLGQGLEFLIYFQGNSAPDKSGLPSDRFSAERTGGSVSTLTIQRTQQEDSAVYLCASSRASGSAETQYFGPGTRLLVL.

The rearrangement uses TRBV2 and TRBJ1-5, with D uncertain. The CDR3 runs to 13 residues. CDR1 and CDR2 from the germline V gene are SNHLY and FYNNEI. V lost 6 bases to trimming and J lost 3 bases, with 9 bases between them. This CDR3 is CASSNWANQPQHF. The CDR3 region has the DNA TGTGCCAGCAGCAACTGGGCCAATCAGCCCCAGCATTTT.

In nucleotides, the CDR3 is TGTGCCGCCAGCAGTGTTGCGGGAGGGCCGGAGACCCAGTACTTC. Translating it yields CAASSVAGGPETQYF. This chain joins TRBV2 and TRBJ2-5; 9 bases fit TRBD2. CDR1 is SNHLY and CDR2 is FYNNEI in the germline V gene. This CDR3 spans 15 amino acids. Trimming at V came to 11 bases and at J to 5 bases, leaving 15 bases not matched to a gene.

This CDR3 is CASSQDSAGAAGYTF. CDR3 DNA: TGTGCCAGCAGCCAAGATTCGGCGGGGGCGGCTGGCTACACCTTC. J is TRBJ1-2 and V is TRBV3-1 (or the pseudogene TRBV3-2); a possible D gene is TRBD1 (6 bases). The CDR3 is 15 amino acids. The germline V and J ends were trimmed by 0 bases and 7 bases, with 15 bases remaining between them. Germline CDR1 and CDR2: LGHDT and YNNKEL (reference sequence).

The J gene is TRBJ1-2, the V gene TRBV4-1; D perhaps matches TRBD1 (6 bases). Trimming pared 0 bases from V and 4 bases from J, leaving 18 bases between. Germline CDR1 is MGHRA and CDR2 is YSYEKL. The CDR3 runs to 17 residues. The CDR3 DNA sequence: TGCGCCAGCAGCCAAGATTGGCCAGGGGCAGTTACCTATGGCTACACCTTC. It translates to CASSQDWPGAVTYGYTF.

The V call is TRBV29-1, the J call TRBJ2-7, with 10 bases aligning to TRBD2. Germline V lookup: CDR1 SQVTM, CDR2 ANQGSEA. This CDR3 contains 17 residues. The V and J ends lost 4 bases and 0 bases, in that order; junction bases with no gene match: 12. The CDR3: CSVGVLAGGSDSYEQYF. The CDR3, as DNA: TGCAGCGTTGGTGTTTTAGCGGGAGGCTCAGACTCCTACGAGCAGTACTTC.

V is TRBV9 and J is TRBJ2-3, with D unresolved. The CDR3 totals 16 residues. Germline CDR1 SGDLS, CDR2 YYNGEE. Trimming pared 4 bases from V and 0 bases from J, leaving 15 bases between. The chain's CDR3 is CASSPRVGSSTDTQYF. Written as DNA, the CDR3 is TGTGCCAGCAGCCCCCGCGTCGGTTCTAGCACAGATACGCAGTATTTT.

The genes are TRBV2 and TRBJ2-2; D is possibly TRBD2 (6 bases). The V gene's germline CDR1 is SNHLY and CDR2 FYNNEI. V was trimmed by 5 bases and J by 6 bases, leaving 16 bases between them. The CDR3 totals 15 residues. CDR3 coding DNA: TGTGCCAGCAGTTTGACTAGGACCCAACCCGGGGAGCTGTTTTTT. Protein product: CASSLTRTQPGELFF. Filled out from reference TRBV2 and TRBJ2-2, the complete variable domain reads EPEVTQTPSHQVTQMGQEVILRCVPISNHLYFYWYRQILGQKVEFLVSFYNNEISEKSEIFDDQFSVERPDGSNFTLKIRSTKLEDSAMYFCASSLTRTQPGELFFGEGSRLTVL.

This chain joins TRBV14 and TRBJ2-5, with TRBD2 matching over 12 bases. From germline, CDR1 is SGHDN and CDR2 FVKESK. Germline trimming cut 2 bases from V and 4 bases from J; bases unmatched to any gene: 14. CDR3 length: 19 residues. Here the CDR3 reads CASSQPQQTSGRRAETQYF. The CDR3 DNA reads as TGTGCCAGCAGCCAACCTCAGCAGACTAGCGGGAGACGGGCAGAGACCCAGTACTTC.

The chain links TRBV5-1 to TRBJ2-3, with 15 nucleotides matching TRBD2. Germline V lookup: CDR1 SGHRS, CDR2 YFSETQ. The ends lost 4 bases at V and 6 bases at J; junction bases unmatched: 6. This CDR3 comprises 16 residues. The CDR3 spells CASSPGLAGGVDTQYF. The CDR3 coding sequence is TGCGCCAGCAGCCCCGGACTAGCGGGAGGGGTGGATACGCAGTATTTT.

This clone was detected only a few times. The CDR3 sequence: CASLGPEPGASTDTQYF. DNA of the CDR3: TGTGCCAGCTTGGGCCCCGAGCCTGGCGCTAGCACAGATACGCAGTATTTT. This sequence joins TRBV2 and TRBJ2-3; D is unclear. Germline CDR1 and CDR2: SNHLY and FYNNEI. This CDR3 is 17 amino acids long. Trimming removed 8 bases from V and 0 bases from J, with 21 bases in between.

V usage is TRBV7-9 and J usage is TRBJ2-1; 9 bases agree with TRBD2. The CDR3 contains 16 residues. Germline loops: CDR1 SEHNR, CDR2 FQNEAQ (reference sequence). J lost 7 bases, V lost 2 bases, and 9 bases had no gene match. This CDR3 reads CASSLWAGLATNEQFF. CDR3 sequence (DNA): TGTGCCAGCAGCTTATGGGCCGGACTAGCGACAAATGAGCAGTTCTTC.

This chain links TRBV28 with TRBJ2-5; D might be TRBD2 (6 bases). V was shortened by 7 bases and J by 5 bases, with 14 bases between the two germline ends. Germline-derived CDR1 and CDR2 are MDHEN and SYDVKM. This CDR3 region has 13 residues. CDR3 protein: CASTLTRWETQYF. As DNA, the CDR3 is TGTGCCAGCACCTTGACTAGGTGGGAGACCCAGTACTTC.

V and J are TRBV7-8 and TRBJ1-1; 7 nucleotides line up with TRBD1. The CDR3 totals 13 residues. The germline V gene encodes CDR1 SGHVS and CDR2 FQNEAQ. V gave up 5 bases and J gave up 7 bases; unmatched junction bases: 7. CDR3 nucleotide sequence: TGTGCCAGCAGCCAGGGACAGAGGGTTGAAGCTTTCTTT. The encoded protein is CASSQGQRVEAFF.

The chain joins TRBV30 to TRBJ1-1; D might be TRBD1 (6 bases). CDR3 size: 11 residues. The V gene lost 3 bases and the J gene lost 6 bases, with 8 bases spanning the gap. Per the germline V gene, CDR1 is GTSNPN and CDR2 is SVGIG (reference sequence). The CDR3 DNA reads as TGTGCCTGGAGAACAGGGCCTGAAGCTTTCTTT. This gives the protein CAWRTGPEAFF.

The CDR3 loop reads CASSRGPAGYEQYF. The CDR3 bases are TGTGCCAGCAGCCGGGGACCCGCGGGGTACGAGCAGTACTTC. This chain uses TRBV7-9 with TRBJ2-7; D is possibly TRBD2 (6 bases). V lost 5 bases to trimming and J lost 4 bases, with 15 bases between them. This CDR3 comprises 14 residues. Per the germline V gene, CDR1 is SEHNR and CDR2 is FQNEAQ (reference sequence).

V and J are TRBV5-5 and TRBJ2-1, with TRBD2 identical over 10 bases. Looked up from germline, CDR1 is SGHKS and CDR2 is YYEKEE (reference sequence). There are 16 residues in the CDR3. V trimming: 5 bases; J trimming: 8 bases; junction bases outside the gene matches: 13. The CDR3 region has the DNA TGTGCCAGCAGTCGGCTAGCGGGAGTTGATGGAGATGAGCAGTTCTTC. Translating it yields CASSRLAGVDGDEQFF.

The sample holds one count of this clone. The chain joins TRBV7-2 to TRBJ2-5; D is unresolved. The CDR3 has 11 amino acids. The V gene lost 4 bases and the J gene lost 5 bases, with 5 bases spanning the gap. Germline loops: CDR1 SGHTA, CDR2 FQGNSA. The CDR3 region has the DNA TGTGCCAGCAGCTGGCGGGAGACCCAGTACTTC. Translated: CASSWRETQYF.

In this sample, this clone turned up once. The chain employs TRBV5-6 and TRBJ2-7, with D possibly being TRBD1 (6 bases). The germline V gene encodes CDR1 SGHDT and CDR2 YYEEEE. This CDR3 comprises 13 residues. Trimming left V 1 base short and J 3 bases short, with 8 bases between. The CDR3 is CASSLQGNYEQYF. CDR3 nucleotides: TGTGCCAGCAGCTTGCAGGGGAACTACGAGCAGTACTTC.

The chain employs TRBV28 and TRBJ1-2, with TRBD1 identical over 12 bases. This CDR3 has 16 amino acids. Germline CDR1 MDHEN, CDR2 SYDVKM. The trim removed 7 bases at V and 2 bases at J, leaving 8 bases unmatched. The CDR3 loop is CASTPGTGGANYGYTF. CDR3 sequence (DNA): TGTGCCAGCACCCCAGGGACAGGGGGCGCGAACTATGGCTACACCTTC.